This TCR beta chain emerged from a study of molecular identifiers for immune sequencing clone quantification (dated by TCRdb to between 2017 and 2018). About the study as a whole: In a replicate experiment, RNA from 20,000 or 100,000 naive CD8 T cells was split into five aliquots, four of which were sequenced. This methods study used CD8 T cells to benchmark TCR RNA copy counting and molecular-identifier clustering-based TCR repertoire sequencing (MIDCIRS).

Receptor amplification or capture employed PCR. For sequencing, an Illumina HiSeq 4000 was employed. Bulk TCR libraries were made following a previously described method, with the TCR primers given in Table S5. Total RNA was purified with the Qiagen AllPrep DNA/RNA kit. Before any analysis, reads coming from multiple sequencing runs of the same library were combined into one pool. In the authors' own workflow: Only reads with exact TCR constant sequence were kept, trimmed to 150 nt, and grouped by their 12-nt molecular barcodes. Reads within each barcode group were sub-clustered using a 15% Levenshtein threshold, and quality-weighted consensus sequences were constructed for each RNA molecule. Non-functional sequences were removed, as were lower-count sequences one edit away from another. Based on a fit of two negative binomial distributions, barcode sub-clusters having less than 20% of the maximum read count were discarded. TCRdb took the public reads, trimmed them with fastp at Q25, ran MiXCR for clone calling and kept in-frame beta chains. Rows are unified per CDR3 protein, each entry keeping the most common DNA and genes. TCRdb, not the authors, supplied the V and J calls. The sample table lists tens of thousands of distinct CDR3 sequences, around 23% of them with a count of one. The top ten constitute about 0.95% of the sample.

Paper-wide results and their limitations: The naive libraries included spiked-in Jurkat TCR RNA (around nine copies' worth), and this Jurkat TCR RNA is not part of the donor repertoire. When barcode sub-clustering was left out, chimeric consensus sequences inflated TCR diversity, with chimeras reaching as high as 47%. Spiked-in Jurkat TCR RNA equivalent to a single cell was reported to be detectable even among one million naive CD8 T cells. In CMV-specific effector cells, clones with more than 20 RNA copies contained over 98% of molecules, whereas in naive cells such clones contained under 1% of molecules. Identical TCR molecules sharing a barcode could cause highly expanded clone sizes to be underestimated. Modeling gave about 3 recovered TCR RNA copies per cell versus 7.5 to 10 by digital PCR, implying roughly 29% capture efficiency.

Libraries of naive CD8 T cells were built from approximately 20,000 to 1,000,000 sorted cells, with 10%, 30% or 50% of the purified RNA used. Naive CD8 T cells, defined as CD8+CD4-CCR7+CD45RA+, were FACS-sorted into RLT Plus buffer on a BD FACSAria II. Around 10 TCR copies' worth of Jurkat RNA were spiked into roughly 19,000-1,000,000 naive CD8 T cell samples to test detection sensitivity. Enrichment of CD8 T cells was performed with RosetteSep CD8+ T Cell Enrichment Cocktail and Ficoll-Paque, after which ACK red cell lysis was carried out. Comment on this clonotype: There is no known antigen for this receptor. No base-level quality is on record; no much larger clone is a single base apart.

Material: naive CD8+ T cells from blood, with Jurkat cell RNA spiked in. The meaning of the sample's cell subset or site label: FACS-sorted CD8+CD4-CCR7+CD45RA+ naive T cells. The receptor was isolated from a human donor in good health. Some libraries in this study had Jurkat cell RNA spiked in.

The DNA sequence is as follows: TGCGCCAGCAGCCAAGAGCTGTGGGTTGATTCAGATGAGACCCAGTACTTC. Its coded protein is CASSQELWVDSDETQYF. The V and J genes are TRBV4-3 and TRBJ2-5; there is no confident call for the D gene. V is cut by 0 bases and J by 5 bases, and the space between the germline ends is 19 bases. The CDR3 numbers 17 residues from cysteine through phenylalanine. Only the CDR3 portion is preserved as DNA: 51 bases, with reading frame beginning at the first base. The germline V gene supplies CDR1 LGHNA and CDR2 YSLEER.